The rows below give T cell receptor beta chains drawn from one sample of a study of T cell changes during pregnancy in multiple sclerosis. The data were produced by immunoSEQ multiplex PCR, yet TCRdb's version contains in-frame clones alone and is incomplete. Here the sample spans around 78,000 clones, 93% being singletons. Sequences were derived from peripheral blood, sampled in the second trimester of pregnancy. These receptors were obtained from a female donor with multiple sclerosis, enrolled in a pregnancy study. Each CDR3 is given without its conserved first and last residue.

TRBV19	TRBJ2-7	ASSIRRTEQGYEQY
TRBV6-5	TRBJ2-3	ASSYETSTDTQY
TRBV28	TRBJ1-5	ASSKLGGVNQPQH
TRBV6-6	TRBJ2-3	ASSKDTSTDTQY
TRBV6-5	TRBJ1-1	ASSSQRTEAF
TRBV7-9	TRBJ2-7	ASSLRDSGTVTYEQY
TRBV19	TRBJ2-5	ASSIGGGGETQY
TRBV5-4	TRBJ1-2	ASSLVTRRQLNYGYT
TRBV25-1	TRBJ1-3	ASIPPGGVGDSGNTIY
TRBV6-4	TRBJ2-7	ASRNADSAYEQY
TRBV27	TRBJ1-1	ASRGPGSTEAF
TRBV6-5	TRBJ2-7	ASSYSRQNYEQY
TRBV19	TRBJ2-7	ASSLTSDREQY
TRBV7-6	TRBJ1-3	ASSLYSGNTIY
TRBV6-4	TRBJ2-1	ASSTSGGPAEQF
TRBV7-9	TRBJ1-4	ASSRQGREKLF
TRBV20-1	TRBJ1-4	SARLNEKLF
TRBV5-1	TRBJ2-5	ASSSGTGNWETQY
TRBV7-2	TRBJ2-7	ASSLSYEQY
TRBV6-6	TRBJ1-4	ASSYGGLAVGEKLF
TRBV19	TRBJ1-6	ASSTERNSPLH
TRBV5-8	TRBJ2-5	ASSLGSGGTPEETQY
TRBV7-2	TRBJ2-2	ASSPEGNTGELF
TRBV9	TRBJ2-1	ASSANNEQF
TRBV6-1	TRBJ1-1	ASSEDVGGAF
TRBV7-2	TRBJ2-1	ASSLDRGFYNEQF
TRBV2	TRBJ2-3	ASRRGTSIRTDTQY
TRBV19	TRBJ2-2	ASNIITGGSSTGELF
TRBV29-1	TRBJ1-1	SIRDSQNTEAF
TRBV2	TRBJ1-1	ACLGGTVGLEAF
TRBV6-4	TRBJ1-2	ASSDRAGTGPGGYT
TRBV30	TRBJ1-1	AWSVHTNTEAF
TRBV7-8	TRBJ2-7	ASSWGAGEQY
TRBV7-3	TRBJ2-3	ASSRGVHTDTQY
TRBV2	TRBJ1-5	ASSIVQSGNNQPQH
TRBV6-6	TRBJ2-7	ASGGLAGSREQY
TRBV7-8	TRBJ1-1	ASSFYQVYMNTEAF
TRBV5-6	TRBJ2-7	ASSIQSYEQY
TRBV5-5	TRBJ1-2	ASSLVRGLGYGYT
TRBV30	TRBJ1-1	AWSLKGQGPRTEAF
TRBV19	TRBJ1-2	ASSMDRVPIRGYT
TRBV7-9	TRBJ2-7	ASSQGPGRLLEQY
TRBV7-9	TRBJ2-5	ASSLADRPGPQETQY
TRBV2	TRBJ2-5	ASSEALQVGGEETQY
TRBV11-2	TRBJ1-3	ASSPRSVRDSGNTIY
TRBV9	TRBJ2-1	ASSVLSSGRNEQF
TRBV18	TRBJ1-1	ASSRGQMNTEAF
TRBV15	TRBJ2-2	ATSTPAGAGELF